These 17 T cell receptor beta chains originate from one sample sequenced in a study of blood T cell repertoires in COVID-19 (dated by TCRdb to between 2020 and 2021). Libraries were prepared through the immunoSEQ multiplex PCR assay. Imported from immuneACCESS, the table was reduced by TCRdb to in-frame sequences with V and J called. These copies leave out some clones; in studies compared against another copy, an unresolved V gene accounts for under half, and the cause of the remainder is not known. The sample table shows 200,000 to 250,000 clones, and about 86% are seen once. The top ten clonotypes cover about 3% of the sample. The specimen was peripheral blood. All receptors derive from a woman in her twenties or thirties who had recovered from COVID-19.

The chain carries TRBV6-5 and TRBJ1-5, with D possibly being TRBD1 (5 bases). Germline loops: CDR1 MNHEY, CDR2 SVGAGI. The ends were cut back, 6 bases at V and 4 bases at J, with 13 bases in the middle. The CDR3 covers 14 residues. The CDR3 reads CASSRAGLNQPQHF. The CDR3, as DNA: TGTGCCAGCAGCAGAGCAGGGCTAAATCAGCCCCAGCATTTT.

The CDR3 protein is CASSTWTSGYNEQFF. The DNA of the CDR3 is TGTGCCAGTAGTACCTGGACTAGCGGCTACAATGAGCAGTTCTTC. V and J are TRBV19 and TRBJ2-1; TRBD2 aligns across 10 bases. Germline values: CDR1 LNHDA, CDR2 SQIVND (reference sequence). The CDR3 spans 15 residues. Trimming at V came to 4 bases and at J to 3 bases, leaving 3 bases not matched to a gene.

The V gene is TRBV30, the J gene TRBJ1-4; 9 bases are a match to TRBD1. Trimming cost V 2 bases and J 4 bases; bases outside gene matches: 5. This CDR3 has 15 residues. Germline values: CDR1 GTSNPN, CDR2 SVGIG (reference sequence). The DNA of the CDR3 is TGTGCCTGGAGTCCCCCGACAGGGGGTAATGAAAAACTGTTTTTT. Translated, it gives CAWSPPTGGNEKLFF.

The rearrangement joins TRBV18 to TRBJ2-7; 9 bases map to TRBD1. V lost 4 bases, J lost 5 bases, and 9 bases stayed unmatched. The length of the CDR3 is 15 residues. The germline gives CDR1 KGHSH, CDR2 LQKENI. The CDR3 DNA is TGTGCCAGCTCACGACCGGGACAGGGAATCCACGAGCAGTACTTC. Amino acids: CASSRPGQGIHEQYF. Full variable domain (outside the CDR3, taken from reference TRBV18 and TRBJ2-7): NAGVMQNPRHLVRRRGQEARLRCSPMKGHSHVYWYRQLPEEGLKFMVYLQKENIIDESGMPKERFSAEFPKEGPSILRIQQVVRGDSAAYFCASSRPGQGIHEQYFGPGTRLTVT.

This clone occurred a few times. V gene TRBV7-9 combines with J gene TRBJ2-5; D perhaps matches TRBD2 (6 bases). V was clipped by 1 base and J by 3 bases, with 9 bases between them. This CDR3 is built from 14 residues. CDR1 and CDR2 (germline): SEHNR, FQNEAQ (reference sequence). In nucleotides, the CDR3 is TGTGCCAGCAGCTTAGTGACGGGAGAAGAGACCCAGTACTTC. Protein product: CASSLVTGEETQYF.

Here the CDR3 reads CASNRGGTSIYGYTF. The DNA of the CDR3 is TGTGCCAGCAATAGGGGGGGTACATCCATCTATGGCTACACCTTC. The chain carries TRBV7-2 and TRBJ1-2; D possibly corresponds to TRBD1 (6 bases). The germline gives CDR1 SGHTA, CDR2 FQGNSA. Trimming took 7 bases from V and 4 from J, leaving 19 bases between them. The CDR3 sequence is 15 residues long.

This chain connects TRBV6-1 to TRBJ1-4; 11 bases align to TRBD1. V lost 2 bases and J lost 7; bases outside the gene matches: 9. The CDR3 sequence is 17 residues long. Germline assignment: CDR1 MNHNS and CDR2 SASEGT. CDR3 sequence reads: CASSELTGGTGGEKLFF. The CDR3 DNA reads as TGTGCCAGCAGTGAACTAACCGGGGGGACAGGGGGTGAAAAACTGTTTTTT.

V is TRBV6-4 and J is TRBJ2-7; TRBD2 aligns across 15 bases. Per the germline V gene, CDR1 is MRHNA and CDR2 is SNTAGT. The CDR3 has 16 amino acids. The V and J ends lost 8 bases and 2 bases, in that order; junction bases with no gene match: 7. The CDR3 nucleotides are TGTGCCAGCCCCTGGACTAGCGGGAGGGGAACCTACGAGCAGTACTTC. Amino acid sequence: CASPWTSGRGTYEQYF.

CDR3 sequence (DNA): TGTGCCAGCCGGCGGGCGGCGGGCTATCCCCACGAGCAGTACTTC. Translating it yields CASRRAAGYPHEQYF. This chain uses TRBV28 with TRBJ2-7, with D tentatively TRBD2 (5 bases). Trimming took 8 bases from V and 5 from J, leaving 22 bases between them. This CDR3 contains 15 residues. Germline-derived CDR1 and CDR2 are MDHEN and SYDVKM.

This chain links TRBV19 with TRBJ1-5; perhaps TRBD1 as D (5 bases). The length of the CDR3 is 19 residues. Germline CDR1 and CDR2: LNHDA and SQIVND (reference sequence). Trimming pared 0 bases from V and 0 bases from J, leaving 18 bases between. The CDR3 protein is CASSIEFSRQIYSNQPQHF. The CDR3 bases are TGTGCCAGTAGTATAGAATTCTCCCGACAGATATATAGCAATCAGCCCCAGCATTTT.

This clone was recorded a few times. This chain uses TRBV24-1 with TRBJ1-2, with D hard to call. Germline V gene sequence: CDR1 KGHDR, CDR2 SFDVKD. The CDR3 is 13 residues long. Trimming cost V 4 bases and J 4 bases, with 9 bases left between them. The CDR3 loop reads CATSDQYAYGYTF. The CDR3 coding sequence is TGTGCCACCAGTGACCAGTACGCCTATGGCTACACCTTC.

The chain is built from TRBV28 and TRBJ2-7, with a tentative D call TRBD2 (5 bases). CDR3 length: 11 residues. Germline V CDR1 and CDR2: MDHEN, SYDVKM. V lost 10 bases, J lost 6 bases, and 13 bases lay in between. The CDR3, as DNA: TGTGCCACCTACGGGAATATCGAGCAGTACTTC. Its protein is CATYGNIEQYF.

This sequence joins TRBV12-3 or TRBV12-4 and TRBJ2-5; weak D call: TRBD1 (6 bases). The CDR3 contains 13 residues. V gave up 5 bases and J gave up 5 bases, with 12 bases separating them. The CDR3 DNA reads as TGTGCCAGCAGTCAGGACAGAAGGGAGACCCAGTACTTC. Amino acids: CASSQDRRETQYF.

The chain links TRBV5-6 to TRBJ2-5; D is undetermined. The V end was cut by 0 bases, the J end by 1 base, with 13 bases between. The CDR3 covers 16 residues. Germline CDR1 SGHDT, CDR2 YYEEEE. This chain's CDR3 is CASSLAHGSSQETQYF. The CDR3 nucleotides read TGTGCCAGCAGCTTGGCCCATGGCTCATCCCAAGAGACCCAGTACTTC. Variable domain in full (rest from reference TRBV5-6 and TRBJ2-5): DAGVTQSPTHLIKTRGQQVTLRCSPKSGHDTVSWYQQALGQGPQFIFQYYEEEERQRGNFPDRFSGHQFPNYSSELNVNALLLGDSALYLCASSLAHGSSQETQYFGPGTRLLVL.

This chain links TRBV10-2 with TRBJ1-2; 7 bases are a match to TRBD1. CDR1 is WSHSY and CDR2 is SAAADI in the germline V gene. V lost 5 bases, J lost 3 bases, and 3 bases stayed unmatched. The CDR3 runs 13 residues. The DNA of the CDR3 is TGCGCCAGCAGTCAGGGGGGTGACTATGGCTACACCTTC. This gives the protein CASSQGGDYGYTF.

The gene calls are TRBV28 and TRBJ2-7; 8 bases align to TRBD1. V was clipped by 6 bases and J by 2 bases; unmatched bases: 6. CDR3 size: 14 residues. Germline V lookup: CDR1 MDHEN, CDR2 SYDVKM. This CDR3 reads CASRPNRGTYEQYF. CDR3 DNA: TGTGCCAGCAGGCCTAACAGGGGGACCTACGAGCAGTACTTC.

The CDR3 region is CASSLFLMPGETQYF. The CDR3 DNA reads TGTGCCAGCAGTTTATTCCTTATGCCGGGGGAGACCCAGTACTTC. This chain connects TRBV27 to TRBJ2-5; TRBD2 is a possible D gene (5 bases). Germline V gene lookup returns CDR1 MNHEY and CDR2 SMNVEV (reference sequence). Trimming pared 1 base from V and 5 bases from J, leaving 14 bases between. CDR3 length equals 15 residues.